One and the same sample provided the 15 T cell receptor beta chains below, sequenced in a study of T cells in Graves' hyperthyroidism and ophthalmopathy. RNA transcripts were the template for amplifying TCR beta CDR3 regions. In the first-round RT-PCR of the TCR CDR3, the HTBI primer set was used. TCRdb passed the multiplex PCR reads through MiXCR, listing each CDR3 protein once. The sample holds under 400,000 distinct CDR3 sequences, 13% seen once. The source material was blood. The source is a woman aged 18-35 years with Graves' hyperthyroidism.

This clonotype has ten or more counts. This rearrangement joins TRBV28 to TRBJ2-1; TRBD2 aligns across 10 bases. The V and J ends lost 3 bases and 1 base, in that order; junction bases with no gene match: 6. From germline, CDR1 is MDHEN and CDR2 SYDVKM. This CDR3 region has 17 residues. CDR3 region: CASSFQAGGGSYNEQFF. DNA for the CDR3: TGTGCCAGCAGTTTCCAAGCGGGAGGGGGGTCCTACAATGAGCAGTTCTTC.

This clonotype was recorded at least ten times. The rearrangement uses TRBV28 and TRBJ2-7, with TRBD1 matching 7 bases. The CDR3 sequence is 17 residues long. V trimming: 5 bases; J trimming: 7 bases; junction bases outside the gene matches: 20. Germline V gene lookup returns CDR1 MDHEN and CDR2 SYDVKM. The CDR3 protein is CASSPGTDSIKEGEQYF. The CDR3 DNA reads as TGTGCCAGCAGTCCCGGGACAGACTCAATTAAAGAGGGAGAGCAGTACTTC.

The table lists this clonotype with a few counts. The chain recombines TRBV4-3 with TRBJ1-1; D gene uncertain. The V end was cut by 4 bases, the J end by 4 bases, with 16 bases between. The germline CDR1 and CDR2 sequences are LGHNA and YSLEER. The CDR3 runs 15 residues. The CDR3 DNA reads TGCGCCAGCAGCCCCCAGTCCCGTTTGGGCACTGAAGCTTTCTTT. It encodes CASSPQSRLGTEAFF.

This clonotype was seen more than once but under ten times. The gene calls are TRBV20-1 and TRBJ2-5; TRBD1 agrees at 10 bases. The germline V gene has CDR1 DFQATT and CDR2 SNEGSKA (reference sequence). The CDR3 totals 15 residues. The V gene end was trimmed by 4 bases and the J gene end by 5 bases; junction bases not matched to a gene: 10. The CDR3 DNA reads TGCAGTGCTAACCGGGACAGGGGTCGAGGGGAGACCCAGTACTTC. It translates to CSANRDRGRGETQYF.

This sequence joins TRBV6-1 and TRBJ1-3; D possibly corresponds to TRBD1 (5 bases). The CDR3 loop spans 17 amino acids. The germline V gene encodes CDR1 MNHNS and CDR2 SASEGT. Deletions cut 6 bases from V and 4 bases from J, with 22 bases between. CDR3 amino acids: CASSRGERIGLGNTIYF. DNA for the CDR3: TGTGCCAGCAGCCGGGGGGAAAGGATTGGTTTGGGAAACACCATATATTTT.

This clonotype was counted ten times or more. The chain recombines TRBV7-2 with TRBJ1-2, with D perhaps TRBD1 (6 bases). The CDR3 spans 12 residues. V was pared by 6 bases and J by 9 bases, with 14 bases between. Germline V gene data show CDR1 as SGHTA and CDR2 as FQGNSA. CDR3 residues: CASRSNRDSYTF. In nucleotides, the CDR3 is TGTGCCAGCAGATCAAACCGGGACAGCTACACCTTC.

This clonotype has only a few counts. The chain employs TRBV6-1 and TRBJ2-1, with TRBD2 identical over 11 bases. CDR1 and CDR2 from the germline V gene are MNHNS and SASEGT. With V trimmed by 5 bases and J by 9 bases, 15 bases remained unmatched. This CDR3 spans 17 amino acids. In nucleotides, the CDR3 is TGTGCCAGCAGTACAGGTCGTCTAGCGGGAGGCCCCGGTGAGCAGTTCTTC. It yields the protein CASSTGRLAGGPGEQFF.

CDR3 sequence: CSVDIANTGELFF. The CDR3 nucleotides are TGCAGCGTTGACATCGCGAACACCGGGGAGCTGTTTTTT. The chain employs TRBV29-1 and TRBJ2-2; D is ambiguous. V shed 3 bases and J shed 0 bases, with 5 bases lying between them. The germline V gene has CDR1 SQVTM and CDR2 ANQGSEA. This CDR3 contains 13 residues.

The gene calls are TRBV28 and TRBJ2-7, with 9 bases that match TRBD1. This CDR3 spans 13 amino acids. CDR1 and CDR2 (germline): MDHEN, SYDVKM. V lost 3 bases, J lost 6 bases, and 3 bases stayed unmatched. The CDR3 spells CASSFRTGAEQYF. In DNA form, the CDR3 reads TGTGCCAGCAGTTTTAGGACAGGGGCCGAGCAGTACTTC.

The sample holds many counts of this clonotype. The gene calls are TRBV2 and TRBJ2-7, with a weak D call TRBD2 (6 bases). Germline V lookup: CDR1 SNHLY, CDR2 FYNNEI. The CDR3 spans 13 residues. The V end was cut by 10 bases, the J end by 2 bases, with 15 bases between. The CDR3 region has the DNA TGTGCCACCCTTGGAGGGAGACCCTACGAGCAGTACTTC. It translates to CATLGGRPYEQYF.

This clonotype occurred a few times. The chain couples TRBV7-6 to TRBJ1-4, with D unresolved. The CDR3 has 13 residues. Germline V lookup: CDR1 SGHVS, CDR2 FNYEAQ. V shed 3 bases and J shed 8 bases, with 10 bases lying between them. The CDR3 coding sequence is TGTGCCAGCAGCTTTGGACTTGGGGAAAAACTGTTTTTT. Translating gives CASSFGLGEKLFF.

This chain joins TRBV27 and TRBJ2-2, with TRBD2 identical over 7 bases. In germline, CDR1 is MNHEY, CDR2 SMNVEV (reference sequence). The CDR3 has 15 residues. V was pared by 5 bases and J by 4 bases, with 7 bases of the junction left unmatched. The CDR3: CASSGGGILTGELFF. CDR3 DNA: TGTGCCAGCAGTGGGGGGGGAATCCTCACCGGGGAGCTGTTTTTT.

This chain joins TRBV19 and TRBJ1-2, with 8 positions matching TRBD1. The CDR3 extends over 13 amino acids. Per the germline V gene, CDR1 is LNHDA and CDR2 is SQIVND (reference sequence). V lost 6 bases and J lost 7; bases outside the gene matches: 7. The CDR3 sequence is CASRLAGGLGYTF. CDR3 in DNA: TGTGCCAGTAGGTTGGCAGGGGGCCTTGGCTACACCTTC.

This clonotype was detected ten times or more. The chain is built from TRBV11-1 and TRBJ2-2, with 11 bases matching TRBD1. Per the germline V gene, CDR1 is SGHAT and CDR2 is FQDESV (reference sequence). V was clipped by 5 bases and J by 5 bases; unmatched bases: 7. The CDR3 consists of 16 residues. CDR3 in amino acids: CASSTRTGGLTGELFF. The DNA of the CDR3 is TGTGCCAGCAGCACCCGGACAGGGGGCTTGACCGGGGAGCTGTTTTTT.

There are a few counts of this clonotype. The V and J genes are TRBV28 and TRBJ2-2; 7 bases line up with TRBD2. The CDR3 contains 14 residues. The junction had 11 bases not matched to a gene; V was cut back by 10 bases and J by 6 bases. The germline CDR1 and CDR2 sequences are MDHEN and SYDVKM. CDR3 DNA: TGTGCCATCTCTGGGGGGGGTTTGTCCGGGGAGCTGTTTTTT. This codes for CAISGGGLSGELFF.